Only a few counts were recorded for the clone carrying this T cell receptor beta chain. The source of the sample is a study of blood T cell repertoires in COVID-19. As for the study in general: Whether acute or convalescent, the COVID-19 samples came from the United States, Italy and Spain. PBMCs, B-cell-depleted T cells, or T cells were the source of the cDNA or gDNA that made up the material.

As handled by the study authors: Amplifying reference gene primers gave estimates of nucleated cell counts. Profiling relied on immunoSEQ multiplex PCR, and the TCRdb table lists in-frame clones only, not all of them. From that table come the V and J calls and clone size; the DNA was used to work out D and trimming. The sample contains 100,000 to 150,000 clones, about 83% of which appear only once. V dropped 5 bases and J dropped 5 bases, with 18 bases sitting between them. This CDR3 region has 15 residues. Germline values: CDR1 SGHAT, CDR2 FQNNGV. The chain combines TRBV11-2 with TRBJ1-2, with unresolved D. The TCR sequence derives from a man aged 40-49 years with active or convalescent COVID-19. The material sequenced was peripheral blood. The CDR3 loop reads CASSLKGMTSYGYTF. CDR3 sequence (DNA): TGTGCCAGCAGCCTCAAGGGTATGACTAGTTATGGCTACACCTTC.